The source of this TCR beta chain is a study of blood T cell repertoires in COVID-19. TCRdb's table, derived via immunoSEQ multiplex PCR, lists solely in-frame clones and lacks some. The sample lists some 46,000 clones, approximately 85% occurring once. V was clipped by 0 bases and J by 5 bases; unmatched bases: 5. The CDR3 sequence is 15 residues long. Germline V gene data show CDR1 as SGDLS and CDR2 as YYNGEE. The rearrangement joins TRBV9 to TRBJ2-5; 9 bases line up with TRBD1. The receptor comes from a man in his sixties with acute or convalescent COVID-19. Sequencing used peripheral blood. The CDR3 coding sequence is TGTGCCAGCAGCGTAGATACAGGGGGCCTTGAGACCCAGTACTTC. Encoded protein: CASSVDTGGLETQYF. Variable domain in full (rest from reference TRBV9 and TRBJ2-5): DSGVTQTPKHLITATGQRVTLRCSPRSGDLSVYWYQQSLDQGLQFLIQYYNGEERAKGNILERFSAQQFPDLHSELNLSSLELGDSALYFCASSVDTGGLETQYFGPGTRLLVL.